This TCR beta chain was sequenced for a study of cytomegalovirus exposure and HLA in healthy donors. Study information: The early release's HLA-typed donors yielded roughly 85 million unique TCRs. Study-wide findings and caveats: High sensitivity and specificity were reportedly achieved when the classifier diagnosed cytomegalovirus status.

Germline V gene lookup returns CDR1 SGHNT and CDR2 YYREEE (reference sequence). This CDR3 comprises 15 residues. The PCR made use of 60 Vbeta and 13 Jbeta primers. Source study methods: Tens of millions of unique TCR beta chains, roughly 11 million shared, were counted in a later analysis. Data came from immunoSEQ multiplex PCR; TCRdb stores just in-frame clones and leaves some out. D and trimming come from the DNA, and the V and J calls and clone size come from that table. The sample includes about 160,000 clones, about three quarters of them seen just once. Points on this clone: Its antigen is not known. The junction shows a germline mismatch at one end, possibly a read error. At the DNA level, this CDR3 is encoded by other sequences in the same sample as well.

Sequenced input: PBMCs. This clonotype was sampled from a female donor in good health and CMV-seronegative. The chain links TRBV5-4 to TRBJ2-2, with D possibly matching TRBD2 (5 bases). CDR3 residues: CASSLAVSNTGELFF. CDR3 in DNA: TGTGCCAGCAGCTTGGCGGTATCGAACACCGGGGAGCTATTTTTT.